The count of the clone carrying this TCR beta chain is one. The protocol was immunoSEQ multiplex PCR, while the TCRdb copy is restricted to in-frame clones and leaves out a portion. The sample contains around 36,000 clones, about 91% of which appear only once. V was pared by 10 bases and J by 0 bases, with 16 bases between. The CDR3 covers 15 residues. Germline CDR1 is MNHEY and CDR2 is SVGAGI. This sample is part of a study of T cell changes during pregnancy in multiple sclerosis. The sequence derives from a female donor with multiple sclerosis, enrolled in a pregnancy study. Sequenced here: CD8+ T cells from peripheral blood mononuclear cells, sampled before pregnancy. The V gene is TRBV6-5, the J gene TRBJ1-3; D remains ambiguous. The CDR3 sequence: CATSWDGSSGNTIYF. CDR3 nucleotide sequence: TGTGCCACCAGCTGGGATGGGAGCTCTGGAAACACCATATATTTT.